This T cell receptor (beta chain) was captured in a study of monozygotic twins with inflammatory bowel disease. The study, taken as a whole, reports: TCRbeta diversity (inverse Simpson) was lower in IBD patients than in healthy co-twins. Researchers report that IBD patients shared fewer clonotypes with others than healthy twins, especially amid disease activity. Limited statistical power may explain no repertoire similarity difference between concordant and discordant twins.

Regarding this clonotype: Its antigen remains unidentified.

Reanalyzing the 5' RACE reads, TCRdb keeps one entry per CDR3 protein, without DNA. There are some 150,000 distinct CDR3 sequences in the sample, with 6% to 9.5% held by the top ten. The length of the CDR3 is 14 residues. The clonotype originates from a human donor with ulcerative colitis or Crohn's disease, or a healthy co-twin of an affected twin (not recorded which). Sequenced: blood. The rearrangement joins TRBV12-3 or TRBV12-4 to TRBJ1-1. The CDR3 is CASSLRHANTEAFF.